This TCR beta chain was sequenced in a study of cytomegalovirus exposure and HLA in healthy donors. Overall study context: From HLA-typed donors, an early data release held 70 million to 100 million unique TCRs.

The PCR contained 60 Vbeta and 13 Jbeta primers. As processed by the authors: An analysis that came later counted 77 million or so unique TCR beta chains, approximately 12 million shared. Clones were read by immunoSEQ multiplex PCR, and TCRdb kept only the in-frame ones, dropping some. That table furnishes V, J and clone size, whereas the DNA furnished D and trimming. The sample contains hundreds of thousands of clones, around 80% of which appear only once. V was clipped by 4 bases and J by 4 bases, with 8 bases between them. This CDR3 region has 14 residues. Per germline, CDR1 SNHLY and CDR2 FYNNEI. Study conclusions and caveats: A reported reduction in N-insertions relative to the roughly 710-donor mean was seen in an Asian-associated ancestry cluster in a later analysis.

This clone is a singleton in its sample. Its cognate antigen is unknown. The TCR sequence derives from a man in his forties in good health and CMV-seronegative. This chain connects TRBV2 to TRBJ2-6, with D perhaps TRBD2 (5 bases). The specimen sequenced was PBMCs. The CDR3 sequence: CASSGETGANVLTF. In nucleotides, the CDR3 is TGTGCCAGCAGTGGGGAGACCGGGGCCAACGTCCTGACTTTC.